This entry lists 32 T cell receptor beta chains sequenced from one sample in a study of beta chain features in type 1 diabetes. cDNA synthesis used the whole RNA isolate, giving expressed TCRB sequences. Sequenced by immunoSEQ multiplex PCR; TCRdb stores in-frame clones only, minus some. The table records around 250,000 clones, about 70% of them present only once. Sequenced sample: naive CD4+ T cells from blood. These receptors all come from a young man in good health.

The J gene is TRBJ1-4, the V gene TRBV29-1, with 9 bases that match TRBD1. Germline lookup yields CDR1 SQVTM and CDR2 ANQGSEA. With V trimmed by 5 bases and J by 6 bases, 4 bases remained unmatched. The CDR3 is 13 amino acids. CDR3 sequence reads: CSVRTGVDEKLFF. CDR3 coding DNA: TGCAGCGTTCGGACAGGGGTTGATGAAAAACTGTTTTTT.

The CDR3 spells CAWSYQGGTGNEAFF. The CDR3 DNA is TGTGCCTGGAGTTACCAGGGAGGGACAGGGAATGAAGCTTTCTTT. This chain uses TRBV30 with TRBJ1-1; 9 positions agree with TRBD1. This CDR3 region has 15 residues. V lost 2 bases to trimming and J lost 7 bases; unmatched junction nucleotides: 11. The germline CDR1 and CDR2 sequences are GTSNPN and SVGIG (reference sequence).

Comments on this clone: The sample contains more than one DNA sequence encoding this CDR3. V and J are TRBV5-1 and TRBJ2-3, with no clear D. The CDR3 runs to 12 residues. The V gene's germline CDR1 is SGHRS and CDR2 YFSETQ. The V end lost 0 bases, the J end lost 2 bases, and 1 base lay between the germline ends. CDR3 nucleotide sequence: TGCGCCAGCAGCTTGGACACAGATACGCAGTATTTT. It codes for CASSLDTDTQYF.

This sequence joins TRBV28 and TRBJ2-7; D gene unclear. Per the germline V gene, CDR1 is MDHEN and CDR2 is SYDVKM. This CDR3 spans 14 amino acids. V was pared by 1 base and J by 3 bases, with 10 bases between. CDR3 bases: TGTGCCAGCAGTTTATTGGCCACTTTCTACGAGCAGTACTTC. Its translation: CASSLLATFYEQYF.

This chain links TRBV30 with TRBJ2-1, with 8 bases fitting TRBD1. V lost 4 bases, J lost 5 bases, and 7 bases stayed unmatched. The CDR3 is 14 amino acids. CDR1 is GTSNPN, CDR2 SVGIG, per germline (reference sequence). Written as DNA, the CDR3 is TGTGCCTGGAATCGGGGACAGGTTGACAATGAGCAGTTCTTC. The encoded protein is CAWNRGQVDNEQFF.

CDR3 sequence: CASSLDSQRYEQYF. For the CDR3, the DNA is TGTGCCAGCAGCTTAGATAGTCAGCGCTACGAGCAGTACTTC. The genes are TRBV7-9 and TRBJ2-7, with no clear D. CDR3 length: 14 amino acids. The germline gives CDR1 SEHNR, CDR2 FQNEAQ (reference sequence). Trimming cost V 1 base and J 3 bases, with 10 bases left between them. The whole variable domain, filled in from reference TRBV7-9 and TRBJ2-7, reads DTGVSQNPRHKITKRGQNVTFRCDPISEHNRLYWYRQTLGQGPEFLTYFQNEAQLEKSRLLSDRFSAERPKGSFSTLEIQRTEQGDSAMYLCASSLDSQRYEQYFGPGTRLTVT.

Remarks on this clone: This same CDR3 is encoded by further DNA sequences in the sample. The V call is TRBV7-2, the J call TRBJ2-3; 8 bases fit TRBD2. CDR1 SGHTA and CDR2 FQGNSA come from the germline V gene. CDR3 size: 15 residues. Unmatched junction bases numbered 4, after V lost 5 bases and J lost 0 bases. DNA of the CDR3: TGTGCCAGCAGCAGACTAGCGCCCAGCACAGATACGCAGTATTTT. This encodes CASSRLAPSTDTQYF.

In this sample, this clone turned up once. This chain joins TRBV29-1 and TRBJ2-7; D may be TRBD2 (6 bases). This CDR3 contains 15 residues. Germline V gene data show CDR1 as SQVTM and CDR2 as ANQGSEA. Trimming left V 7 bases short and J 1 base short, with 20 bases between. The CDR3 sequence is CSAPGSRAPSYEQYF. CDR3 bases: TGCAGCGCCCCCGGGAGCAGGGCGCCTTCCTACGAGCAGTACTTC.

This chain uses TRBV7-2 with TRBJ2-3; no reliable D call. This CDR3 has 13 residues. Trimming pared 1 base from V and 4 bases from J, leaving 6 bases between. The V gene's germline CDR1 is SGHTA and CDR2 FQGNSA. CDR3 sequence: CASSLVAADTQYF. The CDR3 nucleotides are TGTGCCAGCAGCTTAGTTGCGGCAGATACGCAGTATTTT. The full variable domain, rest sourced from reference TRBV7-2 and TRBJ2-3, is GAGVSQSPSNKVTEKGKDVELRCDPISGHTALYWYRQSLGQGLEFLIYFQGNSAPDKSGLPSDRFSAERTGGSVSTLTIQRTQQEDSAVYLCASSLVAADTQYFGPGTRLTVL.

The chain joins TRBV7-2 to TRBJ2-3; 10 bases align to TRBD1. The CDR3 totals 16 residues. CDR1 is SGHTA, CDR2 FQGNSA, per germline. Trimming cost V 0 bases and J 5 bases; bases outside gene matches: 5. DNA of the CDR3: TGTGCCAGCAGCTTAGCTGGGGGACAGGGGTTAGATACGCAGTATTTT. Protein product: CASSLAGGQGLDTQYF.

This clone was recorded only once. The gene calls are TRBV20-1 and TRBJ2-3, with D hard to call. CDR3 size: 11 residues. CDR1 is DFQATT, CDR2 SNEGSKA, per germline (reference sequence). Trimming pared 5 bases from V and 2 bases from J, leaving 5 bases between. CDR3 protein: CSALNTDTQYF. The CDR3 bases are TGCAGTGCTCTCAACACAGATACGCAGTATTTT.

The V gene is TRBV6-5, the J gene TRBJ2-5; D remains ambiguous. Germline CDR1 is MNHEY and CDR2 is SVGAGI. Trimming took 2 bases from V and 5 from J, leaving 9 bases between them. This CDR3 spans 13 amino acids. CDR3 sequence (DNA): TGTGCCAGCAGTTACCCGCCAACCGAGACCCAGTACTTC. It encodes CASSYPPTETQYF.

This clone was picked up a small number of times. The chain has TRBV30 and TRBJ2-3; TRBD1 matches 7 bases. Germline V gene data show CDR1 as GTSNPN and CDR2 as SVGIG (reference sequence). This CDR3 has 14 amino acids. V lost 4 bases to trimming and J lost 3 bases; unmatched junction nucleotides: 7. In DNA form, the CDR3 reads TGTGCCTGGACTAACAGGGGCCGGACAGATACGCAGTATTTT. It specifies CAWTNRGRTDTQYF.

The V gene is TRBV15, the J gene TRBJ2-6; 9 bases line up with TRBD1. J lost 3 bases, V lost 0 bases, and 12 bases had no gene match. From germline, CDR1 is LNHNV and CDR2 YYDKDF (reference sequence). The CDR3 spans 20 residues. CDR3 protein: CATSREPGQGLVGGANVLTF. CDR3 in DNA: TGTGCCACCAGCAGAGAACCGGGACAGGGATTAGTAGGTGGGGCCAACGTCCTGACTTTC.

The V gene is TRBV30, the J gene TRBJ1-1; D possibly corresponds to TRBD1 (5 bases). Trimming pared 6 bases from V and 6 bases from J, leaving 17 bases between. The CDR3 is 13 amino acids. In germline, CDR1 is GTSNPN, CDR2 SVGIG (reference sequence). In DNA form, the CDR3 reads TGTGCCTGCGGTGGGTCCCGGGGACCTGAAGCTTTCTTT. Protein sequence: CACGGSRGPEAFF.

This rearrangement joins TRBV5-1 to TRBJ2-3; a possible D gene is TRBD1 (6 bases). The ends were cut back, 0 bases at V and 9 bases at J, with 17 bases in the middle. Germline lookup yields CDR1 SGHRS and CDR2 YFSETQ. This CDR3 spans 15 amino acids. The CDR3 DNA reads as TGCGCCAGCAGCTTGGAGTCCGGGACAAGGGAGACGCAGTATTTT. It encodes CASSLESGTRETQYF. The variable domain in full, completed from reference TRBV5-1 and TRBJ2-3, reads KAGVTQTPRYLIKTRGQQVTLSCSPISGHRSVSWYQQTPGQGLQFLFEYFSETQRNKGNFPGRFSGRQFSNSRSEMNVSTLELGDSALYLCASSLESGTRETQYFGPGTRLTVL.

A few counts support this clone. V gene TRBV30 combines with J gene TRBJ1-1; D gene uncertain. This CDR3 region has 13 residues. Trimming removed 8 bases from V and 0 bases from J, with 13 bases in between. Germline CDR1 and CDR2: GTSNPN and SVGIG (reference sequence). The CDR3 coding sequence is TGTGCCGGGGATTTAGGATTGAACACTGAAGCTTTCTTT. Encoded protein: CAGDLGLNTEAFF.

V gene TRBV7-9 combines with J gene TRBJ1-2, with a tentative D call TRBD1 (6 bases). Trimming removed 5 bases from V and 6 bases from J, with 16 bases in between. This CDR3 is built from 14 residues. Germline-derived CDR1 and CDR2 are SEHNR and FQNEAQ (reference sequence). CDR3 coding DNA: TGTGCCAGCAGCCCCAGCGCCCAGGGGCATGGCTACACCTTC. Translation gives CASSPSAQGHGYTF.

The chain employs TRBV29-1 and TRBJ2-5; D remains unclear. The CDR3 runs to 12 residues. V was shortened by 4 bases and J by 4 bases, with 10 bases between the two germline ends. Germline V lookup: CDR1 SQVTM, CDR2 ANQGSEA. CDR3 residues: CSVGALRETQYF. CDR3 DNA: TGCAGCGTTGGGGCCTTGAGAGAGACCCAGTACTTC. Together with reference TRBV29-1 and TRBJ2-5, the CDR3 gives the full variable domain: SAVISQKPSRDICQRGTSLTIQCQVDSQVTMMFWYRQQPGQSLTLIATANQGSEATYESGFVIDKFPISRPNLTFSTLTVSNMSPEDSSIYLCSVGALRETQYFGPGTRLLVL.

V is TRBV9 and J is TRBJ2-1, with a possible D match to TRBD2 (6 bases). Trimming shortened V by 0 bases and J by 5 bases, and 12 bases separated the two germline ends. Germline V gives CDR1 SGDLS, CDR2 YYNGEE. CDR3 length: 15 amino acids. The CDR3 protein is CASSVVSEGNNEQFF. CDR3 nucleotides: TGTGCCAGCAGCGTAGTCTCGGAGGGTAACAATGAGCAGTTCTTC. Filled out from reference TRBV9 and TRBJ2-1, the complete variable domain reads DSGVTQTPKHLITATGQRVTLRCSPRSGDLSVYWYQQSLDQGLQFLIQYYNGEERAKGNILERFSAQQFPDLHSELNLSSLELGDSALYFCASSVVSEGNNEQFFGPGTRLTVL.

A note on this clone: This sample also contains other DNA sequences that code for the same CDR3. J is TRBJ2-3 and V is TRBV4-3; the D is unclear. The germline V gene has CDR1 LGHNA and CDR2 YSLEER. The CDR3 runs 15 residues. The V end lost 1 base, the J end lost 0 bases, and 8 bases lay between the germline ends. CDR3 residues: CASSQGGTSTDTQYF. The CDR3 DNA reads as TGCGCCAGCAGCCAAGGAGGCACTAGCACAGATACGCAGTATTTT.

The J gene is TRBJ1-1, the V gene TRBV5-6, with a weak D call TRBD1 (5 bases). The CDR3 covers 13 residues. Germline loops: CDR1 SGHDT, CDR2 YYEEEE. V was shortened by 3 bases and J by 3 bases, with 9 bases between the two germline ends. The CDR3 DNA reads as TGTGCCAGCAGCTGGGGACTGTACACTGAAGCTTTCTTT. It is translated as CASSWGLYTEAFF. The full variable domain, its missing parts supplied by reference TRBV5-6 and TRBJ1-1, is DAGVTQSPTHLIKTRGQQVTLRCSPKSGHDTVSWYQQALGQGPQFIFQYYEEEERQRGNFPDRFSGHQFPNYSSELNVNALLLGDSALYLCASSWGLYTEAFFGQGTRLTVV.

Worth noting for this clone: In the same sample, other DNA sequences code for this CDR3. The J gene is TRBJ2-5, the V gene TRBV18; D ambiguous. CDR1 is KGHSH, CDR2 LQKENI, per germline. CDR3 length: 12 amino acids. Trimming shortened V by 2 bases and J by 3 bases, and 4 bases separated the two germline ends. CDR3 in DNA: TGTGCCAGCTCACCATGGGAAGAGACCCAGTACTTC. Residues: CASSPWEETQYF.

This clone was counted once. This chain uses TRBV4-3 with TRBJ2-5; possibly TRBD2 for D (6 bases). With 1 base removed from V and 5 bases from J, the gap between germline ends came to 20 bases. Germline V gene lookup returns CDR1 LGHNA and CDR2 YSLEER. The CDR3 runs to 17 residues. The CDR3 DNA reads TGCGCCAGCAGCCAAGGCGGTATCGGGAGTTCCGGGGAGACCCAGTACTTC. Translation: CASSQGGIGSSGETQYF.

The rearrangement uses TRBV7-2 and TRBJ1-4; no clear D gene. Germline V lookup: CDR1 SGHTA, CDR2 FQGNSA. CDR3 length: 13 residues. The ends were cut back, 5 bases at V and 7 bases at J, with 11 bases in the middle. The CDR3 reads CASSLGRAEKLFF. CDR3 DNA sequence: TGTGCCAGCAGCCTCGGACGGGCTGAAAAACTGTTTTTT.

In DNA, the CDR3 is TGTGCCATCAGTGAGTTCGGTAGCGGAATGTCCTACAATGAGCAGTTCTTC. This translates into CAISEFGSGMSYNEQFF. The genes are TRBV10-3 and TRBJ2-1, with D maybe TRBD2 (6 bases). The germline V and J ends were trimmed by 1 base and 1 base, with 14 bases remaining between them. The CDR3 length is 17 residues. Germline-derived CDR1 and CDR2 are ENHRY and SYGVKD.

As regards this clone: In the same sample, other DNA sequences code for this CDR3. The rearrangement joins TRBV29-1 to TRBJ2-3; D is undetermined. Germline V gene sequence: CDR1 SQVTM, CDR2 ANQGSEA. The CDR3 has 13 residues. Deletions cut 3 bases from V and 2 bases from J, with 9 bases between. In DNA form, the CDR3 reads TGCAGCGTTGATGGCGGCTTCACAGATACGCAGTATTTT. Translating gives CSVDGGFTDTQYF.

The V and J genes are TRBV30 and TRBJ2-2, with D hard to call. Germline V gives CDR1 GTSNPN, CDR2 SVGIG (reference sequence). V was shortened by 1 base and J by 7 bases, with 16 bases between the two germline ends. The CDR3 is 15 residues long. DNA of the CDR3: TGTGCCTGGAGTGAAATCGCCCGTTCGAGCGGGGAGCTGTTTTTT. Encoded protein: CAWSEIARSSGELFF. Using reference TRBV30 and TRBJ2-2 for the parts outside the CDR3, the full variable domain is SQTIHQWPATLVQPVGSPLSLECTVEGTSNPNLYWYRQAAGRGLQLLFYSVGIGQISSEVPQNLSASRPQDRQFILSSKKLLLSDSGFYLCAWSEIARSSGELFFGEGSRLTVL.

This chain uses TRBV30 with TRBJ2-7; 10 bases fit TRBD1. V trimming: 5 bases; J trimming: 7 bases; junction bases outside the gene matches: 14. The CDR3 covers 15 residues. The V gene's germline CDR1 is GTSNPN and CDR2 SVGIG (reference sequence). The CDR3 region is CAWGPPTGGQREQYF. DNA of the CDR3: TGTGCCTGGGGACCCCCGACAGGGGGCCAAAGGGAGCAGTACTTC. Complete variable domain (other parts from reference TRBV30 and TRBJ2-7): SQTIHQWPATLVQPVGSPLSLECTVEGTSNPNLYWYRQAAGRGLQLLFYSVGIGQISSEVPQNLSASRPQDRQFILSSKKLLLSDSGFYLCAWGPPTGGQREQYFGPGTRLTVT.

The chain employs TRBV7-8 and TRBJ2-7; 8 bases are shared with TRBD2. The germline gives CDR1 SGHVS, CDR2 FQNEAQ. The junction had 8 bases not matched to a gene; V was cut back by 0 bases and J by 1 base. There are 17 residues in the CDR3. The CDR3 nucleotides are TGTGCCAGCAGCTTAGCGCGGGTAGCGGGGCCTTCCTACGAGCAGTACTTC. Translated: CASSLARVAGPSYEQYF.

V and J are TRBV30 and TRBJ2-1; 8 positions agree with TRBD1. The CDR3 runs 14 residues. V lost 3 bases to trimming and J lost 15 bases; unmatched junction nucleotides: 16. Germline CDR1 reads GTSNPN; CDR2 reads SVGIG (reference sequence). CDR3 sequence: CAWSLAGTGSRGFF. The DNA for the CDR3 is TGTGCCTGGAGCCTCGCCGGGACAGGCTCCCGGGGGTTCTTC.

A note on this clone: The same CDR3 also results from other DNA sequences found in this sample. The gene calls are TRBV30 and TRBJ2-5; D is ambiguous. Trimming pared 2 bases from V and 2 bases from J, leaving 3 bases between. The germline gives CDR1 GTSNPN, CDR2 SVGIG (reference sequence). This CDR3 comprises 11 residues. The CDR3 sequence: CAWSRQETQYF. DNA for the CDR3: TGTGCCTGGAGTAGACAAGAGACCCAGTACTTC.